The clone carrying this T cell receptor (beta chain) showed up just a few times. These data are taken from a study of identical twins. One entry per CDR3 protein results from TCRdb running MiXCR on the 5' RACE reads. The sample lists 1.5 million to 2 million distinct CDR3 sequences, around a third seen once, with about 0.27% in the top ten. The germline V gene encodes CDR1 SQVTM and CDR2 ANQGSEA. The V and J ends lost 7 bases and 3 bases respectively, with 24 bases between them. This CDR3 contains 16 residues. Material: cord blood. This TCR derives from a newborn girl in good health. J is TRBJ1-1 and V is TRBV29-1; possibly TRBD1 for D (6 bases). The CDR3 spells CSDPLPQGRVDTEAFF. CDR3 nucleotide sequence: TGCAGCGATCCCTTACCACAGGGCCGGGTGGACACTGAAGCTTTCTTT.